Shown below are 22 T cell receptor beta chains from a single sample sequenced in a study of neurological immune-mediated disorders. TCRdb redid the calling of the 5' RACE reads with MiXCR, one entry per CDR3 protein. The table has tens of thousands of distinct CDR3 sequences, 15% to 20% seen once; the top ten hold 15%. Sample: PBMCs. All receptors derive from a woman aged 40 to 50 in good health.

This clonotype was recorded many times. The genes are TRBV10-3 and TRBJ2-7; 8 nucleotides align to TRBD1. V shed 7 bases and J 6 bases; nucleotides not matched to a gene: 11. The germline CDR1 and CDR2 sequences are ENHRY and SYGVKD. CDR3 length: 14 amino acids. CDR3 sequence: CAITPAGQGGEQYF. CDR3 nucleotide sequence: TGTGCCATCACCCCAGCAGGACAGGGCGGCGAGCAGTACTTC.

Turning to this clonotype: A clone one base away is much larger, so this may be a read error. J is TRBJ2-1 and V is TRBV5-5; 7 positions match TRBD1. The CDR3 contains 16 residues. The germline V gene has CDR1 SGHKS and CDR2 YYEKEE (reference sequence). The CDR3 loop is CASSERGLRSYNDQFF. The CDR3 DNA reads TGTGCCAGCAGCGAGAGGGGGCTCAGGTCCTACAATGATCAGTTCTTC.

The table lists this clonotype with many counts. V and J are TRBV20-1 and TRBJ2-7, with 8 bases matching TRBD1. The CDR3 runs 15 residues. Unmatched junction bases numbered 9, after V lost 0 bases and J lost 5 bases. Germline loops: CDR1 DFQATT, CDR2 SNEGSKA (reference sequence). The CDR3, as DNA: TGCAGTGCTAGAGATCACGGACAGGGTTCCCACGAGCAGTACTTC. As protein: CSARDHGQGSHEQYF.

This clonotype has ten or more counts. The rearrangement uses TRBV20-1 and TRBJ2-7; D unresolved. Trimming took off 3 bases at V and 1 base at J, with 10 bases between the two ends. The CDR3 runs 13 residues. Germline lookup yields CDR1 DFQATT and CDR2 SNEGSKA (reference sequence). The CDR3 DNA is TGCAGTGCTAGTCCGGCAGGATCCTACGAGCAGTACTTC. Encoded protein: CSASPAGSYEQYF.

This clonotype was observed many times. J is TRBJ2-1 and V is TRBV7-2; D is ambiguous. This CDR3 has 13 amino acids. Germline V gives CDR1 SGHTA, CDR2 FQGNSA. Deletions cut 1 base from V and 4 bases from J, with 5 bases between. The CDR3 spells CASSLGRYNEQFF. The CDR3 DNA sequence: TGTGCCAGCAGCTTAGGGCGGTACAATGAGCAGTTCTTC. Variable domain in full (rest from reference TRBV7-2 and TRBJ2-1): GAGVSQSPSNKVTEKGKDVELRCDPISGHTALYWYRQSLGQGLEFLIYFQGNSAPDKSGLPSDRFSAERTGGSVSTLTIQRTQQEDSAVYLCASSLGRYNEQFFGPGTRLTVL.

This clonotype was observed many times. The V call is TRBV7-8, the J call TRBJ1-2; TRBD1 is a possible D gene (6 bases). CDR3 size: 15 residues. Trimming pared 2 bases from V and 4 bases from J, leaving 14 bases between. Germline-derived CDR1 and CDR2 are SGHVS and FQNEAQ. As DNA, the CDR3 is TGTGCCAGCAGCTTATACCAGGGGCCTAGCTATGGCTACACCTTC. Protein sequence: CASSLYQGPSYGYTF.

In this sample, this clonotype turned up many times. This sequence joins TRBV20-1 and TRBJ1-6; no clear D gene. The V gene's germline CDR1 is DFQATT and CDR2 SNEGSKA (reference sequence). There are 15 residues in the CDR3. V gave up 0 bases and J gave up 6 bases, with 12 bases separating them. This CDR3 reads CSARDLIDVNSPLHF. In DNA, the CDR3 is TGCAGTGCTAGAGATCTAATAGATGTTAATTCACCCCTCCACTTT.

This clonotype came up many times. This chain uses TRBV20-1 with TRBJ1-5, with 7 positions matching TRBD1. The CDR3 is made up of 12 amino acids. CDR1 and CDR2 (germline): DFQATT, SNEGSKA (reference sequence). CDR3 amino acids: CSYGQGNQPQHF. The CDR3 DNA reads as TGCAGCTATGGACAGGGCAATCAGCCCCAGCATTTT.

In this sample, this clonotype turned up many times. In DNA form, the CDR3 reads TGCAGTGCCGCGGCAGCGGGGGGGCTCTCCTACAATGAGCAGTTCTTC. Residues: CSAAAAGGLSYNEQFF. The chain joins TRBV20-1 to TRBJ2-1, with 10 bases identical to TRBD2. Germline CDR1 is DFQATT and CDR2 is SNEGSKA (reference sequence). The CDR3 length is 16 residues. V trimming: 6 bases; J trimming: 0 bases; junction bases outside the gene matches: 8.

This clonotype showed up many times. The V call is TRBV3-1, the J call TRBJ1-4; D ambiguous. This CDR3 has 14 amino acids. Trimming took off 0 bases at V and 4 bases at J, with 6 bases between the two ends. The germline CDR1 and CDR2 sequences are LGHDT and YNNKEL (reference sequence). The CDR3 region is CASSQDSGNEKLFF. The CDR3 DNA sequence: TGTGCCAGCAGCCAAGATTCGGGTAATGAAAAACTGTTTTTT.

At least ten counts were recorded for this clonotype. The gene calls are TRBV6-2 or TRBV6-3 and TRBJ2-3; D unclear. In germline, CDR1 is MNHEY, CDR2 SVGEGT. V lost 3 bases and J 6 bases, leaving 4 bases between the germline ends. The CDR3 has 11 amino acids. The CDR3 loop is CASSYGDTQYF. The CDR3 coding sequence is TGTGCCAGCAGTTATGGGGATACGCAGTATTTT.

This clonotype was counted ten times or more. This rearrangement joins TRBV12-3 or TRBV12-4 to TRBJ2-4; 9 bases agree with TRBD2. V lost 3 bases and J lost 8; bases outside the gene matches: 5. This CDR3 has 14 residues. CDR3 nucleotide sequence: TGTGCCAGCAGTTTTAGCGGGGGAGGGGACATTCAGTACTTC. This encodes CASSFSGGGDIQYF.

V gene TRBV21-1 combines with J gene TRBJ2-1; the table assigns TRBD2, which was not confirmed against the DNA. TRBV21-1 is described as a pseudogene. The CDR3 runs to 15 residues. CDR3 sequence (DNA): TGTGCCAGCACTCAGGGAGGGGTGGTTAAAAATGAGCAGTTCTTC. As protein: CASTQGGVVKNEQFF.

This clonotype was recorded at least ten times. This chain joins TRBV18 and TRBJ2-1, with D unclear. The length of the CDR3 is 13 residues. In germline, CDR1 is KGHSH, CDR2 LQKENI. The germline V and J ends were trimmed by 3 bases and 2 bases, with 5 bases remaining between them. CDR3 region: CASSPWAYNEQFF. The CDR3 coding sequence is TGTGCCAGCTCACCCTGGGCCTACAATGAGCAGTTCTTC.

This clonotype was observed at least ten times. V usage is TRBV5-1 and J usage is TRBJ2-3; a possible D gene is TRBD2 (5 bases). The CDR3 length is 14 residues. Germline V gene sequence: CDR1 SGHRS, CDR2 YFSETQ. Trimming left V 5 bases short and J 8 bases short, with 18 bases between. This CDR3 is CASRGGDRRGTQYF. Written as DNA, the CDR3 is TGCGCCAGCAGGGGTGGCGACCGTCGGGGTACGCAGTATTTT.

This clonotype showed up many times. V usage is TRBV20-1 and J usage is TRBJ1-1; 8 bases line up with TRBD1. The CDR3 totals 14 residues. Trimming cost V 1 base and J 8 bases; bases outside gene matches: 9. Germline loops: CDR1 DFQATT, CDR2 SNEGSKA (reference sequence). CDR3 DNA: TGCAGTGCTAGAGCCGGGGGGACAGGACTCGAAGCTTTCTTT. Its protein is CSARAGGTGLEAFF.

This clonotype showed up many times. The V call is TRBV12-3 or TRBV12-4, the J call TRBJ1-4; D is unclear. Between the trimmed V and J ends, which lost 4 bases and 6 bases, there was a span of 12 bases. The CDR3 has 14 residues. CDR3: CASSSRGKDEKLFF. Written as DNA, the CDR3 is TGTGCCAGCAGTTCCCGGGGAAAAGATGAAAAACTGTTTTTT.

This clonotype was seen at least ten times. The chain joins TRBV28 to TRBJ2-3; possible D gene TRBD1, 5 bases. The CDR3 has 14 residues. Trimming cost V 7 bases and J 7 bases, with 18 bases left between them. Germline V CDR1 and CDR2: MDHEN, SYDVKM. The CDR3 coding sequence is TGTGCCAGCAAGGGCCCAGGGTCGCAGAATACGCAGTATTTT. This codes for CASKGPGSQNTQYF. Variable domain in full (rest from reference TRBV28 and TRBJ2-3): DVKVTQSSRYLVKRTGEKVFLECVQDMDHENMFWYRQDPGLGLRLIYFSYDVKMKEKGDIPEGYSVSREKKERFSLILESASTNQTSMYLCASKGPGSQNTQYFGPGTRLTVL.

This clonotype was counted ten times or more. The V call is TRBV20-1, the J call TRBJ1-3; D is unresolved. CDR3 length: 15 residues. V was shortened by 3 bases and J by 0 bases, with 12 bases between the two germline ends. The germline CDR1 and CDR2 sequences are DFQATT and SNEGSKA (reference sequence). The CDR3 DNA follows: TGCAGTGCTAGCAAGGGCTTAGTCTCTGGAAACACCATATATTTT. Its translation: CSASKGLVSGNTIYF.

The sample holds many counts of this clonotype. This sequence joins TRBV5-1 and TRBJ2-3, with TRBD1 matching 7 bases. The V segment lost 3 bases and the J segment 2 bases; nucleotides outside the gene matches: 6. The germline V gene has CDR1 SGHRS and CDR2 YFSETQ. This CDR3 has 15 residues. The CDR3 spells CASSWDSPNTDTQYF. The CDR3 DNA is TGCGCCAGCAGCTGGGACAGTCCGAACACAGATACGCAGTATTTT.

This clonotype was observed at least ten times. This rearrangement joins TRBV3-1 to TRBJ2-5; 8 nucleotides agree with TRBD2. V was clipped by 0 bases and J by 3 bases; unmatched bases: 12. The CDR3 totals 18 residues. Germline CDR1 reads LGHDT; CDR2 reads YNNKEL (reference sequence). The CDR3 DNA reads as TGTGCCAGCAGCCAAGATGCCCCCAGCGGGGGAGTGGAAGAGACCCAGTACTTC. Amino acid sequence: CASSQDAPSGGVEETQYF.

This clonotype was seen repeatedly, ten times or more. The J gene is TRBJ2-1, the V gene TRBV5-1, with 7 nucleotides matching TRBD2. The germline gives CDR1 SGHRS, CDR2 YFSETQ. Trimming at V came to 4 bases and at J to 0 bases, leaving 4 bases not matched to a gene. The CDR3 sequence is 15 residues long. In DNA form, the CDR3 reads TGCGCCAGCAGCGCCGGGACTAACTCCTACAATGAGCAGTTCTTC. It translates to CASSAGTNSYNEQFF. Full variable domain (rest looked up from reference TRBV5-1 and TRBJ2-1): KAGVTQTPRYLIKTRGQQVTLSCSPISGHRSVSWYQQTPGQGLQFLFEYFSETQRNKGNFPGRFSGRQFSNSRSEMNVSTLELGDSALYLCASSAGTNSYNEQFFGPGTRLTVL.